The clone carrying this T cell receptor (beta chain) was observed a handful of times. This entry is derived from a study of regulatory T cells in long-lasting Graves disease. Arm-PCR of CDR3 regions with iRepertoire HTBI primers generated TCR beta libraries. MiXCR, run by TCRdb on the multiplex PCR reads, gives a single entry per CDR3 protein. The top ten hold 12% of the sample, which has 550,000 to 700,000 distinct CDR3 sequences, about 16% seen once. The time point was: newly diagnosed GD, antithyroid drugs for less than 3 months. From PBMCs, RNA was extracted and then used to make the TCR library. Losses at the gene ends were 6 bases for V and 1 base for J; bases not matched to a gene: 18. The CDR3 is 20 residues long. Germline V gene data show CDR1 as MNHEY and CDR2 as SVGEGT. These data also featured in a second study, about T cells in Graves' hyperthyroidism and ophthalmopathy. That publication notes: The study used the HTBI primer set for a first-round RT-PCR of the TCR CDR3.

This clonotype originated in a man younger than 35 with Graves disease. The sequenced sample was peripheral blood mononuclear cells (PBMCs), obtained at new diagnosis, from a patient treated with antithyroid drugs. The V gene is TRBV6-2 or TRBV6-3, the J gene TRBJ2-1; the match to TRBD2 covers 10 bases. The CDR3, as DNA: TGTGCCAGCAGATTCCGCCCGGTAGCGGGAGGTATGTTTTCCTACAATGAGCAGTTCTTC. It yields the protein CASRFRPVAGGMFSYNEQFF.